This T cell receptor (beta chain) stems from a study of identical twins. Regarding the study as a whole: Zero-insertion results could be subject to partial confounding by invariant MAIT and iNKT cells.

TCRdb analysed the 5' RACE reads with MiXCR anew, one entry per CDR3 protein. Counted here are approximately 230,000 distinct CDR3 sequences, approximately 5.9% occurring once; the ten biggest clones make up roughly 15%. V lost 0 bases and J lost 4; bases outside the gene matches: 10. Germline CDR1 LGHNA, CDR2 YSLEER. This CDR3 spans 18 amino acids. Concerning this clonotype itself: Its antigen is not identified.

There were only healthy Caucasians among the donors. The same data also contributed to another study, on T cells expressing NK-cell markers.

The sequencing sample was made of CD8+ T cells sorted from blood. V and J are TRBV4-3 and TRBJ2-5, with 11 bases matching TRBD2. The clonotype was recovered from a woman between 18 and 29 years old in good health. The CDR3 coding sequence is TGCGCCAGCAGCCAAGATCTACTAGCGGGAGCAGGAGCAGAGACCCAGTACTTC. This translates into CASSQDLLAGAGAETQYF.